This T cell receptor (beta chain) was obtained from a study of blood T cell repertoires in COVID-19. In the study overall: COVID-19 samples collected from the United States, Italy and Spain covered acute and convalescent phases.

Assay: immunoSEQ multiplex PCR; the TCRdb copy retains only in-frame clones and omits some. The sample has 60,000 to 80,000 clones; about 82% are singletons. This clone was counted a single time. V shed 4 bases and J shed 1 base, with 11 bases lying between them. The CDR3 is 14 amino acids. Per germline, CDR1 GTSNPN and CDR2 SVGIG (reference sequence). The J gene is TRBJ1-3, the V gene TRBV30; D remains ambiguous. Sequenced material: peripheral blood. The source is a man between 45 and 60 years old with acute or convalescent COVID-19. The CDR3 DNA is TGTGCCTGGACTCGAGGGAGTTCTGGAAACACCATATATTTT. It encodes CAWTRGSSGNTIYF.